In this sample, the clone carrying this T cell receptor (beta chain) turned up a few times. Its antigen is undetermined. The study reverse transcribed the entire isolated RNA, so it sequenced expressed TCRB transcripts. Assay: immunoSEQ multiplex PCR; the TCRdb copy retains only in-frame clones and omits some. In the table there are under 850,000 clones, about an eighth of which are singletons. These data come from a study of beta chain features in type 1 diabetes. Study at large: The patients were much like the healthy donors in age, gender and cell yields. Study results and limitations: High-TCR-expressing cells could be over-represented by cDNA sequencing. VDJ junctions from patients with type 1 diabetes contained fewer insertions and more deletions. Shorter TCRB CDR3s, moderately but significantly so, were found in Type 1 diabetes patients in all four CD4+ subsets.

CDR1 is SQVTM and CDR2 is ANQGSEA in the germline V gene. Losses at the gene ends were 4 bases for V and 5 bases for J; bases not matched to a gene: 5. This CDR3 has 14 amino acids. The sequence was obtained from a man in his late teens or twenties with type 1 diabetes. What was sequenced was naive CD4+ T cells from blood. This chain links TRBV29-1 with TRBJ2-5; 12 bases fit TRBD1. The CDR3 is CSVGGQGARETQYF. The CDR3 bases are TGCAGCGTTGGGGGACAGGGGGCCAGGGAGACCCAGTACTTC.